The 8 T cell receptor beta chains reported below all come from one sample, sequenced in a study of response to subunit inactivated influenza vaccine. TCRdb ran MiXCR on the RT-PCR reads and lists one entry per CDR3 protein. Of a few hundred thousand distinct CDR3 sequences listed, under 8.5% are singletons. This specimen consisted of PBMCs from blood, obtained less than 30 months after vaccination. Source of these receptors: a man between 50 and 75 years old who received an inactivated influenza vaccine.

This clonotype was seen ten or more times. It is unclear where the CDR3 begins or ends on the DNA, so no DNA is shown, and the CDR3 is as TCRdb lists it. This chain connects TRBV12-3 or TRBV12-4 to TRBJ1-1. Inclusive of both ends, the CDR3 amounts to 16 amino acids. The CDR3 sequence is CASSSSSNWRTSEAFF.

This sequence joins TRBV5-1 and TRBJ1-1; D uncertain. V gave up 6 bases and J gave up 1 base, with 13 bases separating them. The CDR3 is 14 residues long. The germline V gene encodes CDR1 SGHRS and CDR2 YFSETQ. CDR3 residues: CASNRDGENTEAFF. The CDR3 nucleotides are TGCGCCAGCAACAGAGATGGGGAGAACACTGAAGCTTTCTTT.

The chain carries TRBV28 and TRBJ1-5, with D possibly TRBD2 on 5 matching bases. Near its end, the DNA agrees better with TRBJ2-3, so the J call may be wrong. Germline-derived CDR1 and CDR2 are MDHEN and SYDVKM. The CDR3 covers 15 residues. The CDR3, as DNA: TGTGCCAGCAAGGAGGACGGCCCGAGCAATCAGCCCCAGTATTTT. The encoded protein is CASKEDGPSNQPQYF.

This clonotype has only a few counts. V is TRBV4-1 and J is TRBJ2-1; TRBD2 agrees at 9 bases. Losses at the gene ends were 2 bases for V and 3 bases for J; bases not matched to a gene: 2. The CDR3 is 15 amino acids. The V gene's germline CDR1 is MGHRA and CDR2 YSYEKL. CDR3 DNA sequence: TGCGCCAGCAGCCAAACTAGCGGGTTCTACAATGAGCAGTTCTTC. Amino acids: CASSQTSGFYNEQFF.

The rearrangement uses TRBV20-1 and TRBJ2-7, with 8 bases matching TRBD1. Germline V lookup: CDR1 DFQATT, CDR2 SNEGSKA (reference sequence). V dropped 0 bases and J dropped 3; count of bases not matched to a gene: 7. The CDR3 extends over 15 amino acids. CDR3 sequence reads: CSARDFQGAYYEQYF. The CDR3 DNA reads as TGCAGTGCTAGAGATTTCCAGGGGGCTTACTACGAGCAGTACTTC.

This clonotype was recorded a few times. This CDR3 is CSAGGSRRQYF. The DNA for the CDR3 is TGCAGTGCTGGAGGGAGCCGGCGGCAGTACTTC. The chain combines TRBV20-1 with TRBJ2-7; possibly TRBD2 for D (6 bases). This CDR3 is 11 amino acids long. CDR1 and CDR2 from the germline V gene are DFQATT and SNEGSKA (reference sequence). V lost 5 bases and J 9 bases, leaving 14 bases between the germline ends.

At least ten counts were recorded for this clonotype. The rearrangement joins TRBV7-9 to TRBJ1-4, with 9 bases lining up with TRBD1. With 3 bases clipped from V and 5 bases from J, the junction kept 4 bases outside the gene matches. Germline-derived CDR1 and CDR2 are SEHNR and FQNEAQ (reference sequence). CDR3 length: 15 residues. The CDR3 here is CASSFGQGINEKLFF. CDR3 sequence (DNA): TGTGCCAGCAGCTTCGGACAGGGGATCAATGAAAAACTGTTTTTT. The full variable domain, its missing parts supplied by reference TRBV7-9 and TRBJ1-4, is DTGVSQNPRHKITKRGQNVTFRCDPISEHNRLYWYRQTLGQGPEFLTYFQNEAQLEKSRLLSDRFSAERPKGSFSTLEIQRTEQGDSAMYLCASSFGQGINEKLFFGSGTQLSVL.

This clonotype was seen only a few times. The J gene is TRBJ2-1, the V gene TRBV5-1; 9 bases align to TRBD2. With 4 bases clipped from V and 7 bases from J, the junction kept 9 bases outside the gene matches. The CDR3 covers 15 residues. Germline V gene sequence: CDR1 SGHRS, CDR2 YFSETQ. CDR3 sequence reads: CASSPSAGGWNEQFF. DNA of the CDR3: TGCGCCAGCAGCCCCTCGGCGGGAGGGTGGAATGAGCAGTTCTTC.